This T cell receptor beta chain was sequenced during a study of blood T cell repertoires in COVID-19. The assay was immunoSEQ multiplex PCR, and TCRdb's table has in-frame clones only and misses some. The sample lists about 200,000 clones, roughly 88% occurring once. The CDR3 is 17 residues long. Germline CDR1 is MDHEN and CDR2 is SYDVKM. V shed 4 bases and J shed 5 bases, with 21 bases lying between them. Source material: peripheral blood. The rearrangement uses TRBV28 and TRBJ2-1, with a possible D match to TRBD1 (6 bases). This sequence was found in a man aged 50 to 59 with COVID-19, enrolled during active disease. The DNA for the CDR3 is TGTGCCAGCAGTTCTCCCAGGGGATACAATCGGAACAATGAGCAGTTCTTC. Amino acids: CASSSPRGYNRNNEQFF.